This TCR beta chain was captured by sequencing in a study of cytomegalovirus exposure and HLA in healthy donors. Study summary: Of 398 genotyped donors, about 80% clustered with self-reported Caucasian donors. Study findings and constraints: Another analysis was done later, and it associated around 17,000 TCR beta sequences with HLA alleles at 0.05 false discovery rate. When the data were analyzed later, several of the most significant clusters appeared to be linked to common viral pathogens.

Primers for the PCR totalled 60 Vbeta and 13 Jbeta. The assay was immunoSEQ multiplex PCR, and TCRdb's table has in-frame clones only and misses some. The sample records some 150,000 clones, less than 85% being singletons. As for this clone: Antigen: not known.

Germline-derived CDR1 and CDR2 are SGHDT and YYEEEE. V shed 6 bases and J shed 6 bases, with 13 bases lying between them. This CDR3 spans 13 amino acids. The sequencing input was PBMCs. V is TRBV5-6 and J is TRBJ2-4; the D is unclear. This clonotype was obtained from a man aged 45-65 years in good health and CMV-seropositive. The CDR3 reads CASTPRPGNIQYF. The CDR3 bases are TGTGCCAGCACTCCCCGTCCCGGAAACATTCAGTACTTC.